This T cell receptor beta chain was sequenced during a study of T cell responses to AZD1222 COVID-19 vaccine. Study-level results: Scientists sampled the repertoires only once the peak T cell response had passed. Receipt of two AZD1222 doses was followed by a rise in Spike-specific TCR breadth and depth. Reportedly, close to half of spike-specific TCRs are directed against unmutated variant regions.

As regards this clone: Its cognate antigen is unknown.

The table came from immunoSEQ multiplex PCR; TCRdb's copy has only in-frame clones and leaves some out. Of about 150,000 clones listed, roughly 87% are singletons. Germline values: CDR1 MDHEN, CDR2 SYDVKM. Trimming pared 5 bases from V and 7 bases from J, leaving 17 bases between. The CDR3 has 14 amino acids. The receptor comes from an adult in good health. The V gene is TRBV28, the J gene TRBJ1-2; possibly TRBD1 for D (6 bases). The sample was peripheral blood, taken on day 0 of AZD1222 vaccination. The CDR3 sequence: CASSEMQGRLGYTF. DNA for the CDR3: TGTGCCAGCAGTGAAATGCAGGGGCGGCTTGGCTACACCTTC.